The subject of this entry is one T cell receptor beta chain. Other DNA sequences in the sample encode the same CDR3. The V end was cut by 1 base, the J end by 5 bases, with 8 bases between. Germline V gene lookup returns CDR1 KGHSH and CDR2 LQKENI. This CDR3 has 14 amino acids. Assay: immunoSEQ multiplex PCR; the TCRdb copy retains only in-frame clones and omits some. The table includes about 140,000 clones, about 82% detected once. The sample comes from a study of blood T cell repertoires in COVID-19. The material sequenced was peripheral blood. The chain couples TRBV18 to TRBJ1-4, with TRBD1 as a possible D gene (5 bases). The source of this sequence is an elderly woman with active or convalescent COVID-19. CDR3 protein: CASSPLGGNEKLFF. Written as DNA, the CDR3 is TGTGCCAGCTCACCACTTGGGGGGAATGAAAAACTGTTTTTT.